These T cell receptor beta chains were read from a single sample in a study of regulatory T cells in long-lasting Graves disease. TCRdb re-called the multiplex PCR reads through MiXCR, storing one row per CDR3 protein. The profile shows fewer than 450,000 distinct CDR3 sequences, 23% of them singletons. Sequencing used peripheral blood mononuclear cells (PBMCs), obtained when the disease was refractory, from a patient treated with antithyroid drugs. These receptor sequences come from a female donor with Graves disease. The CDR3 runs from the conserved cysteine through the conserved F or W. D genes are given only for firm matches. Size is omitted from some rows. Given values are once, few, many or a class for expanded clones.

>13|.|TRBJ2-1|TRBV6-2/TRBV6-3|.
TGTGCCAGCATTCCGTCAGGGCGCAGTGAGCAGTTCTTC
CASIPSGRSEQFF
>13|TRBD2|TRBJ2-7|TRBV20-1|many
TGCAGTGCTGCCCCTAGCGGGAACTACGAGCAGTACTTC
CSAAPSGNYEQYF
>17|TRBD2|TRBJ2-3|TRBV6-2/TRBV6-3|.
TGTGCCAGCAGTGAAGTTGTGGGACTAGCGGGAAGCGGCGCGCAGTATTTT
CASSEVVGLAGSGAQYF
>17|TRBD1|TRBJ1-4|TRBV27|many
TGTGCCAGCAGTCTAAACAACAGGGGGCCGTCCAGTGAAAAACTGTTTTTT
CASSLNNRGPSSEKLFF
>13|TRBD1|TRBJ1-1|TRBV6-1|many
TGTGCCAGCTCTAACAGGGGGTACACTGAAGCTTTCTTT
CASSNRGYTEAFF
>14|.|TRBJ2-2|TRBV5-6|few
TGTGCCAGCAGCTTGGTTCTAGCCACCGGGGAGCTGTTTTTT
CASSLVLATGELFF
>14|.|TRBJ2-6|TRBV5-8|many
TGTGCCAGCAGCTTGTCTCCTGGGGCCAACGTCCTGACTTTC
CASSLSPGANVLTF
>16|.|TRBJ2-5|TRBV7-9|few
TGTGCCAGCAGCGATCTGGGAGCATGGGACCAAGAGACCCAGTACTTC
CASSDLGAWDQETQYF
>16|.|TRBJ1-5|TRBV7-8|many
TGTGCCAGCAGCTTATATGGGCGGCCACTTGATCAGCCCCAGCATTTT
CASSLYGRPLDQPQHF
>16|TRBD2|TRBJ2-7|TRBV7-2|many
TGCGCCAGCAGCTTGGCGGCGGGAGCCTCCTCCTACGAGCAGTACTTC
CASSLAAGASSYEQYF
>13|.|TRBJ1-1|TRBV10-3|.
TGTGCCATCTCCCAGGGGAAAGGCACTGAAGCTTTCTTT
CAISQGKGTEAFF
>16|.|TRBJ2-7|TRBV5-6|.
TGTGCCAGCAGGCTTGCGTACAGGGGGGGCTCCTACGAGCAGTACTTC
CASRLAYRGGSYEQYF
>14|.|TRBJ1-5|TRBV28|many
TGTGCCAGCAGTTTTTCAGGGAGGACTCAGCCCCAGCATTTT
CASSFSGRTQPQHF
>13|.|TRBJ2-7|TRBV29-1|.
TGCAGCGCTCAGACAGACAGAGCCTACGAGCAGTACTTC
CSAQTDRAYEQYF
>14|.|TRBJ2-7|TRBV7-8|many
TGTGCCAGCAGCAACTCCGGGATAAGCTACGAGCAGTACTTC
CASSNSGISYEQYF
>12|TRBD1|TRBJ1-4|TRBV29-1|.
TGCAGCGTTGAAAGCAGGGGGGAAAAACTGTTTTTT
CSVESRGEKLFF
>13|.|TRBJ1-2|TRBV5-6|.
TGTGTCAGCAGCTTGGAGGGAACCTACGGCTACACCTTC
CVSSLEGTYGYTF
>13|.|TRBJ1-5|TRBV29-1|.
TGCAGCGGACAGGAGGGGGACAATCAGCCCCAGCATTTT
CSGQEGDNQPQHF
>16|.|TRBJ2-3|TRBV6-5|.
TGTGCCAGCAGTTATCTCGACAGGACTGACACAGATACGCAGTATTTT
CASSYLDRTDTDTQYF
>14|.|TRBJ1-1|TRBV2|many
TGTGCCAGCAGTGAAGCCCGGAAGAACACTGAAGCTTTCTTT
CASSEARKNTEAFF
>16|TRBD1|TRBJ1-5|TRBV6-1|.
TGTGCCAGCAGGGAGGCGGGACAGGGTCTTGATCAGCCCCAGCATTTT
CASREAGQGLDQPQHF
>19|TRBD2|TRBJ2-5|TRBV12-3/TRBV12-4|many
TGTGCCAGCAGTTCCAGACTAGCGGGAGGGCCCTTGTTCCAAGAGACCCAGTACTTC
CASSSRLAGGPLFQETQYF
>13|.|TRBJ1-2|TRBV5-1|many
TGCGCCAGCAGCTTGGAAGGGGTCCGCGGCTACACCTTC
CASSLEGVRGYTF
>11|.|TRBJ2-5|TRBV7-3|once
TGTGTCAGCAGCTTAGAGGAGACCCAGTACTTC
CVSSLEETQYF
>16|TRBD2|TRBJ2-7|TRBV5-1|few
TGCGCCAGCAGCTTGGTGGGTAGCGGGAGTGGGTACGAGCAGTACTTC
CASSLVGSGSGYEQYF
>14|.|TRBJ1-6|TRBV7-2|many
TGTGCCAGCAGCTCGAGCTCCTATAATTCACCCCTCCACTTT
CASSSSSYNSPLHF
>16|.|TRBJ2-5|TRBV7-8|many
TGTGCCAGCAGCTTAGCGGACCCGTCTTACCGGGAGACCCAGTACTTC
CASSLADPSYRETQYF
>13|.|TRBJ2-7|TRBV28|many
TGTGCCACCATAAAAAGGGGTGCCTACGAGCAGTACTTC
CATIKRGAYEQYF
>15|.|TRBJ1-6|TRBV20-1|.
TGCAGTGCCCAAGGGACACGAGCATATAATTCACCCCTCCACTTT
CSAQGTRAYNSPLHF
>14|TRBD2|TRBJ2-2|TRBV6-1|.
TGTGCCACCGCTAGCGGAGACTCCACCGGGGAGCTGTTTTTT
CATASGDSTGELFF
>13|.|TRBJ1-1|TRBV7-9|.
TGTGCCAGCAGCTCGCCATGGAACACTGAAGCTTTCTTT
CASSSPWNTEAFF
>13|.|TRBJ1-5|TRBV24-1|few
TGTGCCACCAGTGATGGAGGGGCTCAGCCCCAGCATTTT
CATSDGGAQPQHF
>15|TRBD2|TRBJ2-7|TRBV28|many
TGTGCCAGCAGGACCTCCGGGACGGGGGGTTTCGAGCAGTACTTC
CASRTSGTGGFEQYF
>15|TRBD2|TRBJ2-7|TRBV7-3|.
TGTGCCAGCAGCCGTGGGATAGCGGGAGCTGGCGAGCAGTACTTC
CASSRGIAGAGEQYF
>14|.|TRBJ1-1|TRBV7-8|.
TGTGCCAGCAGCTTATGGGAGAGGGACACTGAAGCTTTCTTT
CASSLWERDTEAFF
>15|.|TRBJ1-5|TRBV6-1|few
TGTGCCAGCAGTGACGGCTGGGGGCCGGGTCAGCCCCAGCATTTT
CASSDGWGPGQPQHF
>13|TRBD2|TRBJ2-5|TRBV12-3/TRBV12-4|many
TGTGCCAGCAGCGGGACTAACAAAGGGACCCAGTACTTC
CASSGTNKGTQYF
>15|.|TRBJ1-6|TRBV7-2|once
TGTGCCAGCAGCTACAACAGGGCGTGGAATTCACCCCTCCACTTT
CASSYNRAWNSPLHF
>17|.|TRBJ1-5|TRBV11-2|.
TGTGCCAGCAAGAAACAGGGCCCCGGGAATAGCAATCAGCCCCAGCATTTT
CASKKQGPGNSNQPQHF
>12|.|TRBJ2-7|TRBV6-1|many
TGTGCCAGCACCTCAACAGGGATAGAGCAGTACTTC
CASTSTGIEQYF
>12|TRBD2|TRBJ2-7|TRBV20-1|.
TGCAGCGCGCTAGCGGGAGTAAGGGAGCAGTACTTC
CSALAGVREQYF
>18|TRBD2|TRBJ2-7|TRBV6-9|few
TGTGCCAGCAGTTACGGGGGTACGGGAGGGCCTTATTCCTACGAGCAGTACTTC
CASSYGGTGGPYSYEQYF
>17|TRBD2|TRBJ2-7|TRBV20-1|few
TGCAGTGCTTCGCCGACTAGCGGGGGGATAAAGGCCTACGAGCAGTACTTC
CSASPTSGGIKAYEQYF
>13|.|TRBJ1-5|TRBV20-1|many
TGCAGTGCTAGACCGGGCCTCAATCAGCCCCAGCATTTT
CSARPGLNQPQHF
>11|.|TRBJ2-1|TRBV5-1|.
TGCGCCAGCAGCTTTGGACAGAAGCAGTTCTTC
CASSFGQKQFF
>15|.|TRBJ2-7|TRBV12-3/TRBV12-4|.
TGTGCCAGCAGTTCACTCCCCGGGTCGAACGACGAGCAGTACTTC
CASSSLPGSNDEQYF
>15|.|TRBJ1-6|TRBV18|.
TGTGCCAGCTCACCTCAGGGACCCCAAAATTCACCCCTCCACTTT
CASSPQGPQNSPLHF
>14|TRBD2|TRBJ2-7|TRBV7-2|.
TGTGCCAGCAGACGGACTAGCGATGCCTACGAGCAGTACTTC
CASRRTSDAYEQYF
>12|.|TRBJ1-4|TRBV3-1|many
TGTGCCAGCAGCCAAGATCGAGAAAAACTGTTTTTT
CASSQDREKLFF
>12|.|TRBJ2-1|TRBV20-1|.
TGCAGTGCTGTACAACTGGTAAATGAGCAGTTCTTC
CSAVQLVNEQFF
>17|TRBD2|TRBJ2-2|TRBV6-1|few
TGTGCCACCCGTTGGCTAGCGGGAGGGCCAGGCACCGGGGAGCTGTTTTTT
CATRWLAGGPGTGELFF
>15|.|TRBJ2-5|TRBV6-2/TRBV6-3|.
TGTGCCAGCAGTTATTCGACTCTTCCCCGGGAGACCCAGTACTTC
CASSYSTLPRETQYF
>15|.|TRBJ2-5|TRBV11-2|few
TGTGCCAGCAGCTTAGATCTAACAGGTCAAGAGACCCAGTACTTC
CASSLDLTGQETQYF
>14|TRBD2|TRBJ2-7|TRBV27|few
TGTGCCAGCACGCGCGTAACGGGAGGGTATAAGCAGTACTTC
CASTRVTGGYKQYF
>14|.|TRBJ1-1|TRBV12-3/TRBV12-4|many
TGTGCCAGCAGTCGTTCAGGGGAGAACACTGAAGCTTTCTTT
CASSRSGENTEAFF
>14|.|TRBJ2-7|TRBV4-1|.
TGCGCCAGCAGCCAAAGGGGTGACAGATACGAGCAGTACTTC
CASSQRGDRYEQYF
>16|.|TRBJ2-7|TRBV27|many
TGTGCCAGCAGTTCGACAATCTTCGGGGCTCCCTACGAGCAGTACTTC
CASSSTIFGAPYEQYF
>17|TRBD1|TRBJ2-7|TRBV13|few
TGTGCCAGCAGCTTAGAGGTGGGTAGGACAGGGACCTCCGAGCAGTACTTC
CASSLEVGRTGTSEQYF